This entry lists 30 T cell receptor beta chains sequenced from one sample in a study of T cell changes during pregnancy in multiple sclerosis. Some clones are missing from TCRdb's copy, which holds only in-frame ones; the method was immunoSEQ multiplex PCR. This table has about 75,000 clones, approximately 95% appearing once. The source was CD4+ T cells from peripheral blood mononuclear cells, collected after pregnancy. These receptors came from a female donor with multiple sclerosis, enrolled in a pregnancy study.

CDR3 residues: CSALLAPRQFF. The DNA of the CDR3 is TGCAGTGCCCTTCTAGCGCCGCGGCAGTTCTTC. The J gene is TRBJ2-1, the V gene TRBV20-1; possible D gene TRBD2, 6 bases. The V gene lost 6 bases and the J gene lost 12 bases, with 15 bases spanning the gap. This CDR3 spans 11 amino acids. CDR1 is DFQATT, CDR2 SNEGSKA, per germline (reference sequence).

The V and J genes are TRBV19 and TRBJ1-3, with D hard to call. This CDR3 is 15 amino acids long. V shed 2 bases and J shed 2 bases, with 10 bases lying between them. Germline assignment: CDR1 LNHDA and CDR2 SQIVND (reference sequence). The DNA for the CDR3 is TGTGCCAGTAGTATATTACCCGGGGCTGGAAACACCATATATTTT. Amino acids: CASSILPGAGNTIYF.

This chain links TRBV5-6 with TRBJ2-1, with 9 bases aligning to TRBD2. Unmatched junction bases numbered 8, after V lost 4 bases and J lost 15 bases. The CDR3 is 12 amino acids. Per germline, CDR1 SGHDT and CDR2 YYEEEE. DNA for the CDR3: TGTGCCAGCAGCGTTAGCGGGAGATTCGTGTTCTTC. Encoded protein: CASSVSGRFVFF.

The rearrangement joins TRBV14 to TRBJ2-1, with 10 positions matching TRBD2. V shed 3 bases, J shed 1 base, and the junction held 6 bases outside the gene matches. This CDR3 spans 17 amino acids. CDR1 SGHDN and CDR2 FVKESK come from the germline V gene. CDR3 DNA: TGTGCCAGCAGCCAGCGGGGACTAGCGTTTTCCTACAATGAGCAGTTCTTC. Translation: CASSQRGLAFSYNEQFF.

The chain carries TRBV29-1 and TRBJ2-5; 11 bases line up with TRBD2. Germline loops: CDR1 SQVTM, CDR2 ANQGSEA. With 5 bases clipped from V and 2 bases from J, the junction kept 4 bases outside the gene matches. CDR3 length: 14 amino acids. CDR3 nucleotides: TGCAGCGTTCCGGGACTAGCGGCTCAAGAGACCCAGTACTTC. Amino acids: CSVPGLAAQETQYF.

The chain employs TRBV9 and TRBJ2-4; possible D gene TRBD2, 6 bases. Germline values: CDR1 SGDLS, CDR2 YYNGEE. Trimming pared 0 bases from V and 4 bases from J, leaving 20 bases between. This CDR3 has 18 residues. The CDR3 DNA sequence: TGTGCCAGCAGCGTAGGGGAGGCACCACCACAGAGAAAAAACATTCAGTACTTC. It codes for CASSVGEAPPQRKNIQYF.

The CDR3 DNA is TGTGCCAGCAGTGAATCCAGGAGCAATCAGCCCCAGCATTTT. It specifies CASSESRSNQPQHF. The chain carries TRBV6-1 and TRBJ1-5; D is unclear. The germline V gene has CDR1 MNHNS and CDR2 SASEGT. The CDR3 is made up of 14 amino acids. With 2 bases removed from V and 1 base from J, the gap between germline ends came to 6 bases.

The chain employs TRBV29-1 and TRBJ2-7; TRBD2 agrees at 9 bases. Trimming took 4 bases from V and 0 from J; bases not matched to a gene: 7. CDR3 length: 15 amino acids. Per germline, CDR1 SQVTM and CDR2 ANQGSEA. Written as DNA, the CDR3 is TGCAGCGTTGGGGGTGCTAGCGGGACCTCCTACGAGCAGTACTTC. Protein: CSVGGASGTSYEQYF.

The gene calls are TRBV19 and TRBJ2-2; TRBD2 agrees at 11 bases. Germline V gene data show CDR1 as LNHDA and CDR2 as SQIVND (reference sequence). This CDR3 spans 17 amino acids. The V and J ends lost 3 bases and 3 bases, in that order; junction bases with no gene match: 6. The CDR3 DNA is TGTGCCAGTAGTATCTTGTTGGGACTAGCGGACACCGGGGAGCTGTTTTTT. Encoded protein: CASSILLGLADTGELFF. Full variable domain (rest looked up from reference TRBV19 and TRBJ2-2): DGGITQSPKYLFRKEGQNVTLSCEQNLNHDAMYWYRQDPGQGLRLIYYSQIVNDFQKGDIAEGYSVSREKKESFPLTVTSAQKNPTAFYLCASSILLGLADTGELFFGEGSRLTVL.

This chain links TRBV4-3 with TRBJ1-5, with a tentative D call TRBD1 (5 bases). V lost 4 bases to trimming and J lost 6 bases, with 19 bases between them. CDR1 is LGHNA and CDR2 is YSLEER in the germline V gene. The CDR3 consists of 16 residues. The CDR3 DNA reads TGCGCCAGCAGCCCCTCTGCTCTCTGGGGCGGTCAGCCCCAGCATTTT. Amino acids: CASSPSALWGGQPQHF.

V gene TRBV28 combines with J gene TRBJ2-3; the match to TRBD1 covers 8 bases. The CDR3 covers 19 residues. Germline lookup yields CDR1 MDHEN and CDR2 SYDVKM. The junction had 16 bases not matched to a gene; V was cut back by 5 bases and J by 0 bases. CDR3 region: CASSGFGTGFLSSTDTQYF. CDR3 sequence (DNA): TGTGCCAGCAGTGGGTTTGGGACAGGCTTCCTCTCTAGCACAGATACGCAGTATTTT.

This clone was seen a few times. The CDR3 loop reads CASSMDRRRETQYF. DNA of the CDR3: TGTGCCAGTAGTATGGACCGGAGGCGGGAGACCCAGTACTTC. V gene TRBV19 combines with J gene TRBJ2-5; tentatively, D is TRBD2 (5 bases). Germline V lookup: CDR1 LNHDA, CDR2 SQIVND (reference sequence). The CDR3 loop spans 14 amino acids. The V end was cut by 3 bases, the J end by 5 bases, with 13 bases between.

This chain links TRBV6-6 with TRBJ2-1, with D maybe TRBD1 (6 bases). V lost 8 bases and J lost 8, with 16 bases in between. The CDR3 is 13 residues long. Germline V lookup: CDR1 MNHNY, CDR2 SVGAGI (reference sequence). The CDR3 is CASGGDLPDEQFF. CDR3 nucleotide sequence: TGTGCCAGCGGGGGCGACCTACCCGATGAGCAGTTCTTC.

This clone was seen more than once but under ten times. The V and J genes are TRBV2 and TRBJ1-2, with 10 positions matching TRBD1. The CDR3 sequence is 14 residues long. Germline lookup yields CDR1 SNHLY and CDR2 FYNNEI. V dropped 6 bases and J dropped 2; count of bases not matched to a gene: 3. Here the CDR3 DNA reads TGTGCCAGCAGGAGACAGGGGGCAAACTATGGCTACACCTTC. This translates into CASRRQGANYGYTF.

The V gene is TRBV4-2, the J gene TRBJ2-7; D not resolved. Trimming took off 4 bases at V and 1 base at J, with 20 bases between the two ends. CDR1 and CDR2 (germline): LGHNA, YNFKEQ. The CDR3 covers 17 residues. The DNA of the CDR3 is TGTGCCAGCAGCCCCACTTTTACGACACTTGGTTCCTACGAGCAGTACTTC. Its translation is CASSPTFTTLGSYEQYF.

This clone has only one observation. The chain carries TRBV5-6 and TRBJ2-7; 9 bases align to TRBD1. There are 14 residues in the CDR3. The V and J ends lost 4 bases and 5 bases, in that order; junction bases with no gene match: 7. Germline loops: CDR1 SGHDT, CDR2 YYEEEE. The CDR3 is CASSLTGTGHEQYF. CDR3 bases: TGTGCCAGCAGCCTTACCGGGACAGGGCACGAGCAGTACTTC.

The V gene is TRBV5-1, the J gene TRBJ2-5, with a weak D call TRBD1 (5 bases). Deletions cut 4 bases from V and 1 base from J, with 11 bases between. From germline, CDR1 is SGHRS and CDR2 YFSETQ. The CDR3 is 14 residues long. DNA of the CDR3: TGCGCCAGCAGCCGAACCCAGGGCCAAGAGACCCAGTACTTC. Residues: CASSRTQGQETQYF.

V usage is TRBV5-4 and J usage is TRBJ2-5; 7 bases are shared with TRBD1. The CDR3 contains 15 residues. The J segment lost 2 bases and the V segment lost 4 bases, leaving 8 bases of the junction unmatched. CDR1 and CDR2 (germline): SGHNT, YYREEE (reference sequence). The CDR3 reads CASSLVRQGQETQYF. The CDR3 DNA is TGTGCCAGCAGCCTGGTCCGACAGGGTCAAGAGACCCAGTACTTC.

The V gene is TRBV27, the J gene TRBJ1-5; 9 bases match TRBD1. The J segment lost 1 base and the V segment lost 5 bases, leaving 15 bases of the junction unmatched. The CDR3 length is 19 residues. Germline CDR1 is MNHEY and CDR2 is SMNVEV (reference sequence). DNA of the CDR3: TGTGCCAGCAGTCCGCACCAGGACAGGGGATCGACAAGCAATCAGCCCCAGCATTTT. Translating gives CASSPHQDRGSTSNQPQHF.

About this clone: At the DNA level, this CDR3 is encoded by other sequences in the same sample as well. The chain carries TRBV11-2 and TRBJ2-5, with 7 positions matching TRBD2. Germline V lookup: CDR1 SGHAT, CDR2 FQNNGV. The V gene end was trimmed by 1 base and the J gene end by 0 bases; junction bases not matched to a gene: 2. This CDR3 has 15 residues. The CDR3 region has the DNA TGTGCCAGCAGCTTAGTCGGGGGGAACCAAGAGACCCAGTACTTC. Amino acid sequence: CASSLVGGNQETQYF. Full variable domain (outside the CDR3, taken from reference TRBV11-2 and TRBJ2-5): EAGVAQSPRYKIIEKRQSVAFWCNPISGHATLYWYQQILGQGPKLLIQFQNNGVVDDSQLPKDRFSAERLKGVDSTLKIQPAKLEDSAVYLCASSLVGGNQETQYFGPGTRLLVL.

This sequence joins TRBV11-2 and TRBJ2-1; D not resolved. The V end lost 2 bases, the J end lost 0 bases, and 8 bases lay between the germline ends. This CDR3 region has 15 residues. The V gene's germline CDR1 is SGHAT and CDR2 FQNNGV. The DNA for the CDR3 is TGTGCCAGCAGCTTACCAATGAGCTCCTACAATGAGCAGTTCTTC. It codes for CASSLPMSSYNEQFF.

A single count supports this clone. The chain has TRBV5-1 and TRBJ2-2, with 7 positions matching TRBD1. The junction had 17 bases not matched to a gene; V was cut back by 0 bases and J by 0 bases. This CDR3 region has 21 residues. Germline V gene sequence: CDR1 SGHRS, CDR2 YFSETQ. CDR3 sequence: CASSLGALRTGAITNTGELFF. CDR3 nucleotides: TGCGCCAGCAGCTTGGGGGCCCTACGTACAGGGGCGATCACGAACACCGGGGAGCTGTTTTTT.

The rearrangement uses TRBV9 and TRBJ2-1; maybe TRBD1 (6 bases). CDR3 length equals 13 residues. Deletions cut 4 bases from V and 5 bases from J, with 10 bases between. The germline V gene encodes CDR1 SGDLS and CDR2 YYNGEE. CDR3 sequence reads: CASSPRTDNEQFF. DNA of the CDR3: TGTGCCAGCAGCCCCAGGACAGACAATGAGCAGTTCTTC. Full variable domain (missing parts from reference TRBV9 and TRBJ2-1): DSGVTQTPKHLITATGQRVTLRCSPRSGDLSVYWYQQSLDQGLQFLIQYYNGEERAKGNILERFSAQQFPDLHSELNLSSLELGDSALYFCASSPRTDNEQFFGPGTRLTVL.

The CDR3 sequence: CASTHRGRDQHNEQFF. The CDR3 DNA follows: TGCGCCAGCACCCACAGAGGGAGGGATCAGCACAATGAGCAGTTCTTC. The chain carries TRBV5-1 and TRBJ2-1, with 7 bases fitting TRBD2. The germline V gene encodes CDR1 SGHRS and CDR2 YFSETQ. The CDR3 length is 16 residues. Trimming removed 6 bases from V and 5 bases from J; junction bases left unmatched: 14.

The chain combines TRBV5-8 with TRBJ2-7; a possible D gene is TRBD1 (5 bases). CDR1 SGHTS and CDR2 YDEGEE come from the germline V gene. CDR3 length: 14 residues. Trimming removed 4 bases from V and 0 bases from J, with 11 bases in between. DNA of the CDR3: TGTGCCAGCAGCCTCAGACAGTCCTCCTACGAGCAGTACTTC. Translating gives CASSLRQSSYEQYF.

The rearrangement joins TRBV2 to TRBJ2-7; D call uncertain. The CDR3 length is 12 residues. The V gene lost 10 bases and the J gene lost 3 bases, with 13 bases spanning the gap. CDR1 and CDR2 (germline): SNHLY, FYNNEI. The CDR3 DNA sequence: TGTGCCACTAGTAGCACCCTCTACGAGCAGTACTTC. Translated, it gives CATSSTLYEQYF. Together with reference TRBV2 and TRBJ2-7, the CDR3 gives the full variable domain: EPEVTQTPSHQVTQMGQEVILRCVPISNHLYFYWYRQILGQKVEFLVSFYNNEISEKSEIFDDQFSVERPDGSNFTLKIRSTKLEDSAMYFCATSSTLYEQYFGPGTRLTVT.

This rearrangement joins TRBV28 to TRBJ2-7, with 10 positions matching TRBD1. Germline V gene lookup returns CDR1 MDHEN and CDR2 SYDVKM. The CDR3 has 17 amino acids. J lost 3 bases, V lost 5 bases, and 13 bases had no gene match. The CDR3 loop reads CASSQTNPGTGVYEQYF. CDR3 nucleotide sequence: TGTGCCAGCAGTCAAACTAATCCCGGGACAGGGGTCTACGAGCAGTACTTC.

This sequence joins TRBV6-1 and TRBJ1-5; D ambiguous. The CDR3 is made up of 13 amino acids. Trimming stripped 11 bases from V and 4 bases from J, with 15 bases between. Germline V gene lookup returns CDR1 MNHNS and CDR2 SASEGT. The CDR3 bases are TGTGCCGAACCCTTCCCAGGAAATCAGCCCCAGCATTTT. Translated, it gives CAEPFPGNQPQHF.

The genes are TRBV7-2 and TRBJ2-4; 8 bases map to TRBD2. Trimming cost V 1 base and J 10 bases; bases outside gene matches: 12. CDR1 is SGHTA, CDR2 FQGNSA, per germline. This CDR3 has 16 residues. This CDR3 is CASSLGPGGPVGIQYF. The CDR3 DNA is TGTGCCAGCAGCTTAGGGCCGGGAGGGCCGGTGGGGATTCAGTACTTC.

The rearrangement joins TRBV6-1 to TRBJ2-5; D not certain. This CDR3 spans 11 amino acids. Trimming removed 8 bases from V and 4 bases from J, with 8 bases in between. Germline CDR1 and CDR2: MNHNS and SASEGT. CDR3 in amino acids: CASQVGETQYF. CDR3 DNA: TGTGCCAGCCAGGTGGGAGAGACCCAGTACTTC.